The 3 T cell receptor beta chains in this list originate from one sample, sequenced in a study of CD8+ T cells in alopecia areata. The treatment is: oral pan-JAK inhibitor, 5-10 mg twice daily. Extracted RNA was reverse transcribed into cDNA, the sequencing template. TCRdb's copy holds only in-frame clones and misses some; the assay was immunoSEQ multiplex PCR. The sample lists 110,000 to 150,000 clones; 45% to 60% were seen once. Material: CD8+ T cells sorted from blood, obtained at week 4, from a patient treated with tofacitinib. These receptors came from a human donor with alopecia areata.

V gene TRBV27 combines with J gene TRBJ1-5, with D possibly TRBD1 on 5 matching bases. The germline V gene has CDR1 MNHEY and CDR2 SMNVEV (reference sequence). This CDR3 has 14 residues. The V gene lost 2 bases and the J gene lost 7 bases, with 12 bases spanning the gap. Here the CDR3 DNA reads TGTGCCAGCAGTTTACGGGGCCCGGGGCAGCCCCAGCATTTT. Translating it yields CASSLRGPGQPQHF.

The chain couples TRBV7-8 to TRBJ2-5; the match to TRBD1 covers 7 bases. V trimming: 5 bases; J trimming: 1 base; junction bases outside the gene matches: 4. Germline lookup yields CDR1 SGHVS and CDR2 FQNEAQ. The CDR3 spans 14 residues. CDR3 region: CASSPHRGQETQYF. DNA for the CDR3: TGTGCCAGCAGCCCGCACAGGGGCCAAGAGACCCAGTACTTC.

V is TRBV6-5 and J is TRBJ2-5, with D perhaps matching TRBD1 or TRBD2 (5 bases each). The CDR3 contains 14 residues. Germline values: CDR1 MNHEY, CDR2 SVGAGI. V was pared by 2 bases and J by 2 bases, with 9 bases between. The CDR3 DNA reads as TGTGCCAGCAGTTACGGGACGTCTCAAGAGACCCAGTACTTC. It specifies CASSYGTSQETQYF.